The 20 T cell receptor beta chains below all came from one sample that was sequenced in a study of OX40 agonist ivuxolimab in advanced cancers. Here immunoSEQ multiplex PCR was the method, and the copy in TCRdb shows in-frame clones only, minus some. The sample includes more than 25,000 clones, around 83% of them seen just once. Sequenced material: CD4+ or CD8+ T cells sorted from blood, taken in a trial of the OX40 agonist ivuxolimab. The receptor source for this set is an adult with an advanced solid tumor such as melanoma, head and neck, liver or kidney cancer.

CDR3 residues: CASSYSIDREHNSPLHF. CDR3 in DNA: TGTGCCAGCAGTTACTCGATAGACCGAGAACATAATTCACCCCTCCACTTT. The genes are TRBV6-7 and TRBJ1-6; no clear D. TRBV6-7 is sorted into the ORF group, with uncertain function. Trimming shortened V by 0 bases and J by 5 bases, and 14 bases separated the two germline ends. This CDR3 is 17 amino acids long.

The chain employs TRBV7-8 and TRBJ2-7; D is unclear. V was shortened by 2 bases and J by 6 bases, with 11 bases between the two germline ends. The CDR3 contains 13 residues. Germline CDR1 reads SGHVS; CDR2 reads FQNEAQ. The CDR3 DNA sequence: TGTGCCAGCAGCTTAATTATAGGTCCCGAGCAGTACTTC. Its translation is CASSLIIGPEQYF.

A few counts support this clone. This chain connects TRBV28 to TRBJ1-1; D remains ambiguous. Trimming shortened V by 6 bases and J by 4 bases, and 9 bases separated the two germline ends. CDR3 length: 12 amino acids. The V gene's germline CDR1 is MDHEN and CDR2 SYDVKM. CDR3 region: CASSSIGTEAFF. Here the CDR3 DNA reads TGTGCCAGCAGCTCCATCGGCACTGAAGCTTTCTTT.

The rearrangement uses TRBV27 and TRBJ1-5; 7 nucleotides align to TRBD1. With V trimmed by 1 base and J by 6 bases, 9 bases remained unmatched. Germline assignment: CDR1 MNHEY and CDR2 SMNVEV (reference sequence). The CDR3 has 16 amino acids. CDR3: CASSLYRGRVGQPQHF. CDR3 DNA sequence: TGTGCCAGCAGTTTATACAGGGGTAGGGTGGGTCAGCCCCAGCATTTT.

The V call is TRBV27, the J call TRBJ1-5, with 8 bases matching TRBD1. Germline CDR1 MNHEY, CDR2 SMNVEV (reference sequence). The CDR3 length is 15 residues. Trimming cost V 6 bases and J 6 bases; bases outside gene matches: 10. CDR3 nucleotide sequence: TGTGCCAGCAGGTCCAGGGGGCTTGTTGGTCAGCCCCAGCATTTT. Encoded protein: CASRSRGLVGQPQHF.

V usage is TRBV25-1 and J usage is TRBJ2-2, with D possibly TRBD2 on 5 matching bases. CDR3 length: 13 amino acids. Germline V CDR1 and CDR2: MGHDK, SYGVNS. V lost 3 bases and J lost 6, with 8 bases in between. The CDR3 DNA reads as TGTGCCAGCAGTGAGGAGGAAGCCGGGGAGCTGTTTTTT. Translated, it gives CASSEEEAGELFF.

The chain links TRBV4-1 to TRBJ2-1; no clear D gene. The ends were cut back, 1 base at V and 7 bases at J, with 11 bases in the middle. The CDR3 has 14 residues. The germline V gene has CDR1 MGHRA and CDR2 YSYEKL. CDR3 DNA sequence: TGCGCCAGCAGCCAAGGGGCATCTACAAATGAGCAGTTCTTC. Its protein product is CASSQGASTNEQFF.

This chain links TRBV9 with TRBJ2-3; tentative D call: TRBD2 (6 bases). The CDR3 has 15 residues. Germline CDR1 is SGDLS and CDR2 is YYNGEE. V gave up 2 bases and J gave up 4 bases, with 14 bases separating them. The CDR3 sequence is CASSVGGQRPDTQYF. The DNA of the CDR3 is TGTGCCAGCAGCGTCGGGGGTCAGAGGCCAGATACGCAGTATTTT.

V usage is TRBV7-5 and J usage is TRBJ1-1. TRBV7-5 is described as a pseudogene. This CDR3 has 12 residues. CDR3 in amino acids: CASSSLYTEAFF. The CDR3 DNA is TGTGCCAGCAGCTCGCTCTACACTGAAGCTTTCTTT.

This clone was seen only once. The chain carries TRBV6-6 and TRBJ2-2, with a possible D match to TRBD2 (7 bases). This CDR3 is 16 amino acids long. V was pared by 7 bases and J by 2 bases, with 17 bases between. Germline lookup yields CDR1 MNHNY and CDR2 SVGAGI (reference sequence). The CDR3 here is CASTERRGTNTGELFF. CDR3 sequence (DNA): TGTGCCAGCACCGAAAGGCGGGGGACAAACACCGGGGAGCTGTTTTTT.

This chain joins TRBV27 and TRBJ2-3, with 11 bases that match TRBD2. The CDR3 spans 15 residues. Germline CDR1 reads MNHEY; CDR2 reads SMNVEV (reference sequence). With 5 bases clipped from V and 4 bases from J, the junction kept 5 bases outside the gene matches. CDR3 coding DNA: TGTGCCAGCAGTACGTTAGCGGGAGGGCCAGATACGCAGTATTTT. It specifies CASSTLAGGPDTQYF.

The chain links TRBV4-1 to TRBJ1-2; 7 nucleotides line up with TRBD1. The V gene's germline CDR1 is MGHRA and CDR2 YSYEKL. The CDR3 is 17 residues long. Trimming removed 0 bases from V and 4 bases from J; junction bases left unmatched: 11. CDR3 DNA sequence: TGCGCCAGCAGCCAAGATAGGGTGGACAGGCCCTCCTATGGCTACACCTTC. As protein: CASSQDRVDRPSYGYTF.

The J gene is TRBJ1-4, the V gene TRBV28; no clear D. The length of the CDR3 is 13 residues. Looked up from germline, CDR1 is MDHEN and CDR2 is SYDVKM. V shed 1 base and J shed 8 bases, with 8 bases lying between them. CDR3 region: CASSLYPAEKLFF. The CDR3 DNA is TGTGCCAGCAGTTTATACCCCGCGGAAAAACTGTTTTTT.

The J gene is TRBJ1-5, the V gene TRBV10-3, with D maybe TRBD1 (5 bases). Germline CDR1 is ENHRY and CDR2 is SYGVKD. V was clipped by 3 bases and J by 2 bases, with 11 bases between them. CDR3 length: 15 residues. CDR3 nucleotides: TGTGCCATCAGTGATCTGGGGGTTGGCAATCAGCCCCAGCATTTT. The encoded protein is CAISDLGVGNQPQHF.

The genes are TRBV4-1 and TRBJ2-1; 10 bases are a match to TRBD2. This CDR3 is 16 amino acids long. The junction had 7 bases not matched to a gene; V was cut back by 1 base and J by 7 bases. The germline V gene has CDR1 MGHRA and CDR2 YSYEKL. CDR3: CASSQAPGTSENEQFF. The CDR3 coding sequence is TGCGCCAGCAGCCAAGCCCCCGGGACTAGCGAAAATGAGCAGTTCTTC.

This clone was detected only a few times. The gene calls are TRBV10-3 and TRBJ1-1, with D possibly TRBD1 on 6 matching bases. Germline V gene data show CDR1 as ENHRY and CDR2 as SYGVKD. The CDR3 has 13 amino acids. V was shortened by 0 bases and J by 4 bases, with 6 bases between the two germline ends. CDR3 sequence: CAISESRGTEAFF. The DNA for the CDR3 is TGTGCCATCAGTGAGTCCAGGGGCACTGAAGCTTTCTTT.

As regards this clone: This may be a read error: a much more frequent sequence differs by one nucleotide. Other DNA sequences in the same sample also yield this CDR3. The CDR3 coding sequence is TGCGCCAGCAGCCCCTCAGGTGGAGGGACTGAAGCTTTCTTT. It specifies CASSPSGGGTEAFF. The V call is TRBV4-1, the J call TRBJ1-1; no clear D gene. CDR1 MGHRA and CDR2 YSYEKL come from the germline V gene. Trimming took off 4 bases at V and 5 bases at J, with 14 bases between the two ends. The CDR3 loop spans 14 amino acids.

The rearrangement uses TRBV7-3 and TRBJ2-1; 9 positions agree with TRBD2. From germline, CDR1 is SGHTA and CDR2 FQGTGA. The CDR3 covers 15 residues. Losses at the gene ends were 2 bases for V and 5 bases for J; bases not matched to a gene: 4. CDR3 residues: CASSLYSGSHNEQFF. In nucleotides, the CDR3 is TGTGCCAGCAGCTTATATAGCGGGAGCCACAATGAGCAGTTCTTC.

The V and J genes are TRBV30 and TRBJ2-5, with D unresolved. The V gene's germline CDR1 is GTSNPN and CDR2 SVGIG (reference sequence). V lost 0 bases and J 13 bases, leaving 6 bases between the germline ends. The CDR3 consists of 9 residues. CDR3 amino acids: CAWSVRRYF. CDR3 DNA: TGTGCCTGGAGTGTCCGTCGGTACTTC.

The chain joins TRBV6-5 to TRBJ1-4; the D is unclear. V was shortened by 4 bases and J by 8 bases, with 11 bases between the two germline ends. The CDR3 totals 13 residues. CDR1 and CDR2 (germline): MNHEY, SVGAGI. CDR3 amino acids: CASSSGEHEKLFF. CDR3 in DNA: TGTGCCAGCAGTTCCGGGGAACACGAAAAACTGTTTTTT.